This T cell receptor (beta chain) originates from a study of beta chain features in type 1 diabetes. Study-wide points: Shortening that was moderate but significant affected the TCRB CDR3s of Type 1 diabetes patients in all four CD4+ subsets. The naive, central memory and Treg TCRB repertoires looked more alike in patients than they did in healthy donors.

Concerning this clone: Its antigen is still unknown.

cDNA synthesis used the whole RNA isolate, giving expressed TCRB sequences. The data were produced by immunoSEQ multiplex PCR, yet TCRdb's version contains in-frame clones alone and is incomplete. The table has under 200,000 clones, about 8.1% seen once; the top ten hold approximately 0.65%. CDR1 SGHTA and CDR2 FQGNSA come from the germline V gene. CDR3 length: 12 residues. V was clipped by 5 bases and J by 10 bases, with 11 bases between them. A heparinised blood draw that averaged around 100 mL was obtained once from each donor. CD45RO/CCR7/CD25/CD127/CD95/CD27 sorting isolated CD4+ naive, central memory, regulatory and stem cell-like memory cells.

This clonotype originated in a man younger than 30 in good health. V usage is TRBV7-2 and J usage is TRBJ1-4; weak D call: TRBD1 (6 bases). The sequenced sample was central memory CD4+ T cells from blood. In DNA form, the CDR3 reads TGTGCCAGCAGCCCGGACAGTGGAAAACTGTTTTTT. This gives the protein CASSPDSGKLFF.